These 32 T cell receptor beta chains originate from one sample sequenced in a study of PD-1 blockade in classical Hodgkin lymphoma. All the patients suffered relapse after autologous stem cell transplantation, and brentuximab vedotin exposure differed. By magnetic negative selection, CD8+ T cells were isolated from the thawed PBMCs. The data were produced by immunoSEQ multiplex PCR, yet TCRdb's version contains in-frame clones alone and is incomplete. The sample yields roughly 5,600 clones, 65% to 85% seen once. The sequencing used CD8+ T cells from blood, collected at baseline. These receptors originate from a human donor with classical Hodgkin lymphoma.

The V call is TRBV21-1, the J call TRBJ1-1. TRBV21-1 is classified as a pseudogene. This CDR3 has 20 amino acids. CDR3 protein: CASSKKHIKRATPMNTEAFF. In nucleotides, the CDR3 is TGTGCCAGCAGCAAAAAGCACATCAAAAGGGCTACTCCTATGAACACTGAAGCTTTCTTT.

The V gene is TRBV7-9, the J gene TRBJ2-3, with D tentatively TRBD2 (6 bases). Looked up from germline, CDR1 is SEHNR and CDR2 is FQNEAQ (reference sequence). Trimming took off 7 bases at V and 6 bases at J, with 23 bases between the two ends. This CDR3 contains 16 residues. In nucleotides, the CDR3 is TGTGCCAGCACCCCGGGCGCTAGCGATCCTAGGGATACGCAGTATTTT. As protein: CASTPGASDPRDTQYF.

With regard to this clone: Its ends do not fully match the called genes, so a read error is possible. The chain carries TRBV4-1 and TRBJ2-1, with no clear D. CDR1 MGHRA and CDR2 YSYEKL come from the germline V gene. This CDR3 has 12 amino acids. The CDR3 DNA reads TGCGCCAGCCGCCAGTCTTACAATGAGCAGTTCTTC. Its translation: CASRQSYNEQFF.

This chain links TRBV7-9 with TRBJ2-7; TRBD1 agrees at 7 bases. The CDR3 spans 14 residues. Germline CDR1 SEHNR, CDR2 FQNEAQ (reference sequence). The junction had 8 bases not matched to a gene; V was cut back by 6 bases and J by 3 bases. As DNA, the CDR3 is TGTGCCAGCAGTTCTCCGGGACAGAACTACGAGCAGTACTTC. This encodes CASSSPGQNYEQYF.

The chain is built from TRBV4-1 and TRBJ1-4; no definite D call. Germline CDR1 MGHRA, CDR2 YSYEKL. V was clipped by 3 bases and J by 0 bases, with 23 bases between them. This CDR3 comprises 20 residues. The CDR3, as DNA: TGCGCCAGCAGCCACCCCGAGGGCGGCGAAGGCAAACCAACTAATGAAAAACTGTTTTTT. This codes for CASSHPEGGEGKPTNEKLFF.

The gene calls are TRBV28 and TRBJ1-3, with 7 bases identical to TRBD1. Germline CDR1 MDHEN, CDR2 SYDVKM. The length of the CDR3 is 15 residues. The ends lost 3 bases at V and 0 bases at J; junction bases unmatched: 2. The chain's CDR3 is CASSFRDSSGNTIYF. CDR3 DNA sequence: TGTGCCAGCAGTTTTCGGGACAGCTCTGGAAACACCATATATTTT.

V gene TRBV29-1 combines with J gene TRBJ1-2; 8 positions agree with TRBD1. The CDR3 length is 14 residues. Germline trimming cut 7 bases from V and 4 bases from J; bases unmatched to any gene: 11. The V gene's germline CDR1 is SQVTM and CDR2 ANQGSEA. The DNA of the CDR3 is TGCAGCGCCGAAGGGGGACAGGCCGCCTATGGCTACACCTTC. Its protein product is CSAEGGQAAYGYTF. Combining the CDR3 with reference TRBV29-1 and TRBJ1-2 gives the whole variable domain SAVISQKPSRDICQRGTSLTIQCQVDSQVTMMFWYRQQPGQSLTLIATANQGSEATYESGFVIDKFPISRPNLTFSTLTVSNMSPEDSSIYLCSAEGGQAAYGYTFGSGTRLTVV.

J is TRBJ1-5 and V is TRBV11-2, with a weak D call TRBD1 (5 bases). Trimming removed 2 bases from V and 4 bases from J, with 12 bases in between. Germline CDR1 and CDR2: SGHAT and FQNNGV. The CDR3 spans 15 residues. Here the CDR3 reads CASSLRGKGNQPQHF. CDR3 DNA: TGTGCCAGCAGCTTAAGGGGAAAGGGAAATCAGCCCCAGCATTTT.

The CDR3 spells CASSPDNEKLFF. CDR3 nucleotide sequence: TGCGCCAGCAGCCCGGATAATGAAAAACTGTTTTTT. The chain is built from TRBV5-1 and TRBJ1-4, with D uncertain. Trimming removed 4 bases at V and 4 bases at J, with 5 bases between. The CDR3 is 12 residues long. From germline, CDR1 is SGHRS and CDR2 YFSETQ. Drawing the rest from reference TRBV5-1 and TRBJ1-4, the complete variable domain is KAGVTQTPRYLIKTRGQQVTLSCSPISGHRSVSWYQQTPGQGLQFLFEYFSETQRNKGNFPGRFSGRQFSNSRSEMNVSTLELGDSALYLCASSPDNEKLFFGSGTQLSVL.

This rearrangement joins TRBV30 to TRBJ1-2; possibly TRBD1 for D (6 bases). The V end lost 2 bases, the J end lost 6 bases, and 16 bases lay between the germline ends. The V gene's germline CDR1 is GTSNPN and CDR2 SVGIG (reference sequence). This CDR3 is built from 14 residues. CDR3 in amino acids: CAWSSGATGHGYTF. The CDR3 DNA sequence: TGTGCCTGGAGTTCCGGGGCAACAGGGCATGGCTACACCTTC.

V is TRBV14 and J is TRBJ2-1, with D perhaps matching TRBD2 (6 bases). Trimming left V 0 bases short and J 7 bases short, with 19 bases between. The length of the CDR3 is 17 residues. Germline V gene sequence: CDR1 SGHDN, CDR2 FVKESK. The CDR3 nucleotides are TGTGCCAGCAGCCAAGACTCCCCGTGGGACTGGAGGAATGAGCAGTTCTTC. It is translated as CASSQDSPWDWRNEQFF.

CDR3 sequence: CASSYADRGSYEQYF. The DNA for the CDR3 is TGTGCCAGCAGTTACGCGGACAGGGGGTCCTACGAGCAGTACTTC. The V and J genes are TRBV6-5 and TRBJ2-7, with 10 bases fitting TRBD1. V was clipped by 2 bases and J by 1 base; unmatched bases: 2. The germline gives CDR1 MNHEY, CDR2 SVGAGI. The CDR3 totals 15 residues.

The J gene is TRBJ1-1, the V gene TRBV7-6; perhaps TRBD1 as D (6 bases). Germline CDR1 SGHVS, CDR2 FNYEAQ. The CDR3 has 12 amino acids. V gave up 8 bases and J gave up 9 bases, with 16 bases separating them. CDR3 nucleotide sequence: TGTGCCAGCGTCTCCTCACAGGGAAAAGCTTTCTTT. Translating gives CASVSSQGKAFF.

This clone was observed once. The rearrangement uses TRBV7-9 and TRBJ2-3; TRBD2 agrees at 7 bases. Germline CDR1 reads SEHNR; CDR2 reads FQNEAQ (reference sequence). V was clipped by 1 base and J by 2 bases; unmatched bases: 9. The CDR3 extends over 17 amino acids. CDR3 sequence (DNA): TGTGCCAGCAGCTTAGTCCTGGCGGGGGTTTTCACAGATACGCAGTATTTT. Amino acid sequence: CASSLVLAGVFTDTQYF.

This rearrangement joins TRBV6-1 to TRBJ1-3; D possibly corresponds to TRBD1 (5 bases). This CDR3 region has 14 residues. CDR1 and CDR2 (germline): MNHNS, SASEGT. V dropped 2 bases and J dropped 7 bases, with 12 bases sitting between them. The CDR3 bases are TGTGCCAGCAGTGAATGGGAGGGGAGGAACACCATATATTTT. Translation: CASSEWEGRNTIYF.

This chain links TRBV18 with TRBJ2-2; 8 nucleotides align to TRBD1. V lost 3 bases to trimming and J lost 5 bases; unmatched junction nucleotides: 11. This CDR3 comprises 17 residues. Germline V gene lookup returns CDR1 KGHSH and CDR2 LQKENI. CDR3 nucleotide sequence: TGTGCCAGCTCACCCTCCCAGGGGGCAGATCTAACCGGGGAGCTGTTTTTT. As protein: CASSPSQGADLTGELFF.

The rearrangement uses TRBV30 and TRBJ1-5; a possible D gene is TRBD1 (5 bases). V lost 0 bases to trimming and J lost 2 bases, with 5 bases between them. CDR1 and CDR2 (germline): GTSNPN, SVGIG (reference sequence). The CDR3 sequence is 13 residues long. CDR3 DNA: TGTGCCTGGAGTGTACAGGGCAATCAGCCCCAGCATTTT. Its protein is CAWSVQGNQPQHF. The full variable domain, completed using reference TRBV30 and TRBJ1-5, is SQTIHQWPATLVQPVGSPLSLECTVEGTSNPNLYWYRQAAGRGLQLLFYSVGIGQISSEVPQNLSASRPQDRQFILSSKKLLLSDSGFYLCAWSVQGNQPQHFGDGTRLSIL.

This chain links TRBV27 with TRBJ2-7, with D tentatively TRBD1 (5 bases). Germline V CDR1 and CDR2: MNHEY, SMNVEV (reference sequence). Trimming removed 1 base from V and 2 bases from J, with 12 bases in between. The length of the CDR3 is 15 residues. This CDR3 is CASSLFQGLPYEQYF. The CDR3 nucleotides read TGTGCCAGCAGTTTATTCCAGGGCCTTCCCTACGAGCAGTACTTC.

This clone was detected only a few times. The rearrangement uses TRBV7-9 and TRBJ1-2, with D possibly being TRBD1 (6 bases). The CDR3 totals 15 residues. Trimming took 5 bases from V and 6 from J, leaving 19 bases between them. The germline V gene encodes CDR1 SEHNR and CDR2 FQNEAQ (reference sequence). CDR3 coding DNA: TGTGCCAGCAGCCGACAGGTTCCGCTCCAGGATGGCTACACCTTC. It is translated as CASSRQVPLQDGYTF.

The rearrangement joins TRBV2 to TRBJ1-1; possibly TRBD1 for D (6 bases). The germline V and J ends were trimmed by 4 bases and 9 bases, with 24 bases remaining between them. The CDR3 length is 16 residues. CDR1 SNHLY and CDR2 FYNNEI come from the germline V gene. The CDR3 here is CASSGGPGQKKGKAFF. The CDR3 region has the DNA TGTGCCAGCAGTGGGGGACCGGGACAAAAAAAGGGGAAAGCTTTCTTT.

The chain couples TRBV4-2 to TRBJ2-1; maybe TRBD2 (7 bases). V was trimmed by 2 bases and J by 8 bases, leaving 16 bases between them. Germline CDR1 LGHNA, CDR2 YNFKEQ. This CDR3 contains 15 residues. The CDR3 DNA reads TGTGCCAGCAGCCAATGGGAGGGGGGCTCATATGAGCAGTTCTTC. Protein: CASSQWEGGSYEQFF.

The J gene is TRBJ1-1, the V gene TRBV14; a possible D gene is TRBD1 (5 bases). CDR3 size: 15 residues. Trimming pared 1 base from V and 8 bases from J, leaving 17 bases between. Per the germline V gene, CDR1 is SGHDN and CDR2 is FVKESK. The chain's CDR3 is CASSQGWNSRDEAFF. CDR3 DNA sequence: TGTGCCAGCAGCCAAGGTTGGAACAGCCGGGACGAAGCTTTCTTT.

This chain connects TRBV4-1 to TRBJ1-6; D is undetermined. This CDR3 has 16 amino acids. CDR1 is MGHRA, CDR2 YSYEKL, per germline. Trimming took off 1 base at V and 5 bases at J, with 12 bases between the two ends. CDR3 region: CASSQGGYTDNSPLHF. Written as DNA, the CDR3 is TGCGCCAGCAGCCAAGGGGGTTACACGGATAATTCACCCCTCCACTTT.

The rearrangement links TRBV15 to TRBJ2-6; D uncertain. The CDR3 loop spans 16 amino acids. Looked up from germline, CDR1 is LNHNV and CDR2 is YYDKDF (reference sequence). V was shortened by 3 bases and J by 0 bases, with 9 bases between the two germline ends. The CDR3 loop reads CATSREEISGANVLTF. The CDR3 bases are TGTGCCACCAGCAGGGAAGAAATCTCTGGGGCCAACGTCCTGACTTTC.

The count of this clone is one. The V call is TRBV6-5, the J call TRBJ2-2, with a weak D call TRBD1 (6 bases). Germline V gene data show CDR1 as MNHEY and CDR2 as SVGAGI. This CDR3 spans 15 amino acids. The V and J ends lost 6 bases and 4 bases respectively, with 15 bases between them. CDR3 loop: CASSLEGQFTGELFF. CDR3 DNA: TGTGCCAGCAGCTTAGAGGGACAATTCACCGGGGAGCTGTTTTTT.

V gene TRBV5-1 combines with J gene TRBJ1-2; 8 bases are a match to TRBD1. CDR3 length: 15 residues. Germline V lookup: CDR1 SGHRS, CDR2 YFSETQ. Trimming took 4 bases from V and 8 from J; bases not matched to a gene: 13. The CDR3 protein is CASSMFYRGFGGYTF. As DNA, the CDR3 is TGCGCCAGCAGCATGTTTTACAGGGGGTTCGGAGGCTACACCTTC.

This clone was seen only a few times. CDR3 coding DNA: TGTGCCAGCAGCTTAGACGGGGAGCTGTTTTTT. It encodes CASSLDGELFF. This chain connects TRBV7-8 to TRBJ2-2; D gene ambiguous. Germline V gene data show CDR1 as SGHVS and CDR2 as FQNEAQ. The CDR3 extends over 11 amino acids. V shed 1 base and J shed 7 bases, with 1 base lying between them.

The table lists this clone with a few counts. The rearrangement uses TRBV27 and TRBJ2-7, with 7 bases aligning to TRBD1. The CDR3 loop spans 14 amino acids. The germline V gene encodes CDR1 MNHEY and CDR2 SMNVEV (reference sequence). The V gene end was trimmed by 5 bases and the J gene end by 3 bases; junction bases not matched to a gene: 7. Here the CDR3 DNA reads TGTGCCAGCAGTGATTGGACAGGAGACTACGAGCAGTACTTC. It encodes CASSDWTGDYEQYF.

CDR3 protein: CASSLAGGGGQPQHF. The CDR3 DNA reads TGTGCCAGCAGCTTGGCCGGAGGAGGAGGACAGCCCCAGCATTTT. V is TRBV5-5 and J is TRBJ1-5, with no clear D. Germline V gene data show CDR1 as SGHKS and CDR2 as YYEKEE (reference sequence). Trimming left V 0 bases short and J 7 bases short, with 14 bases between. The CDR3 is made up of 15 amino acids.

V is TRBV27 and J is TRBJ2-3; TRBD1 is a possible D gene (7 bases). The CDR3 sequence is 15 residues long. The V gene's germline CDR1 is MNHEY and CDR2 SMNVEV (reference sequence). V was trimmed by 6 bases and J by 0 bases, leaving 13 bases between them. CDR3 sequence reads: CASSQTGTSTDTQYF. The DNA for the CDR3 is TGTGCCAGCAGCCAGACAGGGACTAGCACAGATACGCAGTATTTT.

The chain uses TRBV9 and TRBJ1-2, with D perhaps TRBD1 (6 bases). The length of the CDR3 is 17 residues. V lost 0 bases and J 4 bases, leaving 19 bases between the germline ends. Germline values: CDR1 SGDLS, CDR2 YYNGEE. CDR3 DNA: TGTGCCAGCAGCGTAGTACAGGGCCCTGCGGCTTCCTATGGCTACACCTTC. This translates into CASSVVQGPAASYGYTF.

The V gene is TRBV4-3, the J gene TRBJ2-3; D call uncertain. The CDR3 consists of 13 residues. With 1 base removed from V and 6 bases from J, the gap between germline ends came to 8 bases. CDR1 is LGHNA and CDR2 is YSLEER in the germline V gene. The CDR3 DNA reads TGCGCCAGCAGCCAAGTCAGTTACGATACGCAGTATTTT. It encodes CASSQVSYDTQYF.